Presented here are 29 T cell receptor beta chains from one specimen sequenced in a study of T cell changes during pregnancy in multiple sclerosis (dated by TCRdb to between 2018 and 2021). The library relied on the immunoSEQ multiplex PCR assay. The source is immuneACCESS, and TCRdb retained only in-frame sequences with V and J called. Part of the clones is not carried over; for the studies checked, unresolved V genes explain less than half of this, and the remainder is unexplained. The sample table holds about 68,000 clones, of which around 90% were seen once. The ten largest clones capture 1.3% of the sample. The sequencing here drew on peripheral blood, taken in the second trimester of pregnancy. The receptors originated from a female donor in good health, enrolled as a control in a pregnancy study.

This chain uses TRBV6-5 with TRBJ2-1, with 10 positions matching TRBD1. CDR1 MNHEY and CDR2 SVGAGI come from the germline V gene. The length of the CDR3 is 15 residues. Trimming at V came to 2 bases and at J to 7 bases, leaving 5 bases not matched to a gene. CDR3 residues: CASSYPTGGQNEQFF. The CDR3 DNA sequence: TGTGCCAGCAGTTACCCGACAGGGGGCCAGAATGAGCAGTTCTTC.

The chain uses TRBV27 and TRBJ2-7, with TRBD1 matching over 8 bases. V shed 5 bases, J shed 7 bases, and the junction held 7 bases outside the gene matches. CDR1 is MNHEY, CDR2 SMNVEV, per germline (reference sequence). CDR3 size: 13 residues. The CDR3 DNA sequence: TGTGCCAGCAGTGCAGGGGGCCTGGGGGAGCAGTACTTC. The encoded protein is CASSAGGLGEQYF.

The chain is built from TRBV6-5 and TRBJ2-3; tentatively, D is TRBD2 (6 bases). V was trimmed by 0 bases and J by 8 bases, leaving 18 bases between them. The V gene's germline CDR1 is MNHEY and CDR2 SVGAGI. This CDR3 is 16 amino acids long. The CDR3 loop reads CASSYSFRGMGGTQYF. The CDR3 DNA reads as TGTGCCAGCAGTTACTCGTTCCGCGGGATGGGTGGTACGCAGTATTTT.

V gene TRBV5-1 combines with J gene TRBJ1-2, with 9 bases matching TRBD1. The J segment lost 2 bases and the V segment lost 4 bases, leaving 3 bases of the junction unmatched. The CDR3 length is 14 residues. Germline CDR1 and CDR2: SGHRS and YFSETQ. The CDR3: CASSPGQGNYGYTF. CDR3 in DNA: TGCGCCAGCAGCCCGGGACAGGGCAACTATGGCTACACCTTC. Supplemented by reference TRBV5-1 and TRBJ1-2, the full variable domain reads KAGVTQTPRYLIKTRGQQVTLSCSPISGHRSVSWYQQTPGQGLQFLFEYFSETQRNKGNFPGRFSGRQFSNSRSEMNVSTLELGDSALYLCASSPGQGNYGYTFGSGTRLTVV.

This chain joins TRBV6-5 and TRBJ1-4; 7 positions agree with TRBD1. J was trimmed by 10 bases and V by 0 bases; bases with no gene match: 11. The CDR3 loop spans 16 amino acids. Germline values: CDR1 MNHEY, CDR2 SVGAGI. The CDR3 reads CASSYSGDSGGGKLFF. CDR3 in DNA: TGTGCCAGCAGTTACTCTGGGGACAGTGGAGGGGGAAAACTGTTTTTT.

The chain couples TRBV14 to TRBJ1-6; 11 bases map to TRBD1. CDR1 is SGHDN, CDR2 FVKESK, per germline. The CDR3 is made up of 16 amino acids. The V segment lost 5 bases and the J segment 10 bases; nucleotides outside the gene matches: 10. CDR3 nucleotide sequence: TGTGCCAGCAGCATCTGGACAGGGGGCGGTCGCTCACCCCTCCACTTT. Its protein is CASSIWTGGGRSPLHF. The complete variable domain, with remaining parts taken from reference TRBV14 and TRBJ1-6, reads EAGVTQFPSHSVIEKGQTVTLRCDPISGHDNLYWYRRVMGKEIKFLLHFVKESKQDESGMPNNRFLAERTGGTYSTLKVQPAELEDSGVYFCASSIWTGGGRSPLHFGNGTRLTVT.

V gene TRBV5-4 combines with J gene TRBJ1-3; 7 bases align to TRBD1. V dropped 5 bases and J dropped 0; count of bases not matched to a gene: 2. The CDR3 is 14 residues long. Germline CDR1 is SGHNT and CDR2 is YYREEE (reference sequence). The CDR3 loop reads CASRRDSSGNTIYF. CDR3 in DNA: TGTGCCAGCAGACGGGACAGCTCTGGAAACACCATATATTTT.

The CDR3 region is CASSPGQVAPSEQYF. DNA of the CDR3: TGCGCCAGCAGCCCCGGACAGGTAGCTCCCTCCGAGCAGTACTTC. This chain joins TRBV5-1 and TRBJ2-7; 7 positions match TRBD1. Unmatched junction bases numbered 13, after V lost 4 bases and J lost 6 bases. Germline assignment: CDR1 SGHRS and CDR2 YFSETQ. The length of the CDR3 is 15 residues. Full variable domain (remainder filled in from reference TRBV5-1 and TRBJ2-7): KAGVTQTPRYLIKTRGQQVTLSCSPISGHRSVSWYQQTPGQGLQFLFEYFSETQRNKGNFPGRFSGRQFSNSRSEMNVSTLELGDSALYLCASSPGQVAPSEQYFGPGTRLTVT.

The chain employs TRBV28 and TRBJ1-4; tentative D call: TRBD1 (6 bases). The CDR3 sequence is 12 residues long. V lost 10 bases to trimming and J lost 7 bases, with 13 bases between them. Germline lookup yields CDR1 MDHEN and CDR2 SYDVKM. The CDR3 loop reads CATRTALEKLFF. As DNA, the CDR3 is TGTGCCACCCGGACAGCCCTTGAAAAACTGTTTTTT.

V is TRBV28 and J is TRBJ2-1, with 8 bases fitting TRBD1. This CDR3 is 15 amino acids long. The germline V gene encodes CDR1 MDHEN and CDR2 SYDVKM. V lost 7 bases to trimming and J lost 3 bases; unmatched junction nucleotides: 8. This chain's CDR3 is CASKTGVTVYNEQFF. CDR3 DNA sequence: TGTGCCAGCAAGACAGGGGTTACTGTCTACAATGAGCAGTTCTTC.

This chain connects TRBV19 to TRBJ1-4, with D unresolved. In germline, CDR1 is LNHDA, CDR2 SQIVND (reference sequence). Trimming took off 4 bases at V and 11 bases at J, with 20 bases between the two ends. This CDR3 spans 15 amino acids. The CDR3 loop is CASSTGEVGDRKLFF. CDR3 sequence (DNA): TGTGCCAGTAGTACAGGCGAAGTCGGGGATCGGAAACTGTTTTTT.

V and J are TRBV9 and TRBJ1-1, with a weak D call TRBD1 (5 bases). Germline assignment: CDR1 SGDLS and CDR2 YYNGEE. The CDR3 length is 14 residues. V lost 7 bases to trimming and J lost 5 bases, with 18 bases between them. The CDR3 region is CASSARGRETEAFF. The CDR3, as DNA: TGTGCCAGCTCCGCAAGAGGCAGGGAAACTGAAGCTTTCTTT.

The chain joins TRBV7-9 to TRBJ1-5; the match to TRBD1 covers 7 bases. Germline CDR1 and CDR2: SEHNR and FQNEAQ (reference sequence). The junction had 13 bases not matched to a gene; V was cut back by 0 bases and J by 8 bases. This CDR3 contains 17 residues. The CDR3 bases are TGTGCCAGCAGCTTAGCCGACTCGACAGGGTTCGGGAAGCCCCAGCATTTT. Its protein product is CASSLADSTGFGKPQHF.

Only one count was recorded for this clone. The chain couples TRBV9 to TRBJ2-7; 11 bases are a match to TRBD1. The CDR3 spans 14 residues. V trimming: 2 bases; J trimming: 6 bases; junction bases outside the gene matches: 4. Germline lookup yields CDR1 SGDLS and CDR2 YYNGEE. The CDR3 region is CASSVGQGVGEQYF. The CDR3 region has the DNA TGTGCCAGCAGCGTGGGACAGGGGGTAGGCGAGCAGTACTTC.

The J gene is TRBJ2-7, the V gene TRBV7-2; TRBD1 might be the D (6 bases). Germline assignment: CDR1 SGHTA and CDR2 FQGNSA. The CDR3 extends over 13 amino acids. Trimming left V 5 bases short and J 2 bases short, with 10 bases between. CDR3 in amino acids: CASSGWTAYEQYF. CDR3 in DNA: TGTGCCAGCAGCGGGTGGACAGCCTACGAGCAGTACTTC.

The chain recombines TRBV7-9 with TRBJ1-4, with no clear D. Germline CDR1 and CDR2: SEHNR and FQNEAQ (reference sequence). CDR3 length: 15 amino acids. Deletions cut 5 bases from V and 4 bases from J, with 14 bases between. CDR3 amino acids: CASSPEGVVNEKLFF. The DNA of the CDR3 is TGTGCCAGCAGCCCTGAGGGAGTAGTTAATGAAAAACTGTTTTTT.

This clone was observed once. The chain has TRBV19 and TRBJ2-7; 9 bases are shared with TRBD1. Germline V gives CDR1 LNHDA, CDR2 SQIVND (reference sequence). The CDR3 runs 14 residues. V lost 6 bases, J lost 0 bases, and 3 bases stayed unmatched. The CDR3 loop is CASRRDRDSYEQYF. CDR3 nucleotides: TGTGCCAGTAGGCGGGACAGGGACTCCTACGAGCAGTACTTC. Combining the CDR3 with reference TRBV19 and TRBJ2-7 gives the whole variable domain DGGITQSPKYLFRKEGQNVTLSCEQNLNHDAMYWYRQDPGQGLRLIYYSQIVNDFQKGDIAEGYSVSREKKESFPLTVTSAQKNPTAFYLCASRRDRDSYEQYFGPGTRLTVT.

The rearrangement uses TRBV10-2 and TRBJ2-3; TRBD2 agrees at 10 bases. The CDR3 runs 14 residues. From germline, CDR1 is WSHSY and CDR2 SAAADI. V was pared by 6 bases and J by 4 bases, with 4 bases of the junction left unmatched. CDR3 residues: CASRKGLAPDTQYF. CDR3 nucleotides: TGCGCCAGCAGAAAGGGACTAGCGCCAGATACGCAGTATTTT.

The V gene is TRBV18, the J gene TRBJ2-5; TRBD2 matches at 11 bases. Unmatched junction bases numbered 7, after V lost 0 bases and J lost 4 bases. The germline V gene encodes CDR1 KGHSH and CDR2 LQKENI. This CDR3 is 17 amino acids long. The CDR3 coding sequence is TGTGCCAGCTCACCACCTACTAGCGGGAGATTGGGAGAGACCCAGTACTTC. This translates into CASSPPTSGRLGETQYF.

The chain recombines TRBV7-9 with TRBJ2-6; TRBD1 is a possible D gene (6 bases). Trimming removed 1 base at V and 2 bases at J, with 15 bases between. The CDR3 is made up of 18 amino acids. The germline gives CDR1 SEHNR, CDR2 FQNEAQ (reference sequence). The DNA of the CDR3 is TGTGCCAGCAGCTTAGGGGCCCTACAGGGTACTGGGGCCAACGTCCTGACTTTC. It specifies CASSLGALQGTGANVLTF.

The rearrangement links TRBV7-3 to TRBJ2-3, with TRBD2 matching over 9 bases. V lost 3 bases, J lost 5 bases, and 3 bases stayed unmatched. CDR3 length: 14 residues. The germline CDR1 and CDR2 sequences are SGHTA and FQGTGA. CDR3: CASSFSGSLDTQYF. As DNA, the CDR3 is TGTGCCAGCAGCTTTAGCGGGAGTTTAGATACGCAGTATTTT.

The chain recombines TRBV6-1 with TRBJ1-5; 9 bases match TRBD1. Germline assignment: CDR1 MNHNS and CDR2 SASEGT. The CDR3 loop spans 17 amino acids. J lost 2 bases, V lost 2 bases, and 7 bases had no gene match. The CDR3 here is CASSEPIGDRGNQPQHF. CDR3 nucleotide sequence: TGTGCCAGCAGTGAACCAATTGGGGACAGGGGCAATCAGCCCCAGCATTTT.

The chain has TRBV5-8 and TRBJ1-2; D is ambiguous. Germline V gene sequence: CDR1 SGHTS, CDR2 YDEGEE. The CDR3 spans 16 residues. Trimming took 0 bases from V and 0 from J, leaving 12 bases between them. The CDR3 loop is CASSLGGRLSNYGYTF. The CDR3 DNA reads TGTGCCAGCAGCTTGGGAGGTCGACTCTCTAACTATGGCTACACCTTC.

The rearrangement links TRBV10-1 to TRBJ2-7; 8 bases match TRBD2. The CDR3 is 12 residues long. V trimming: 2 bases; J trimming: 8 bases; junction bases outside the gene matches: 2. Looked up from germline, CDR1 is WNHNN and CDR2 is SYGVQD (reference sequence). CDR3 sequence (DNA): TGCGCCAGCAGTGAGACTAGCGGAAAGCAGTACTTC. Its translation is CASSETSGKQYF.

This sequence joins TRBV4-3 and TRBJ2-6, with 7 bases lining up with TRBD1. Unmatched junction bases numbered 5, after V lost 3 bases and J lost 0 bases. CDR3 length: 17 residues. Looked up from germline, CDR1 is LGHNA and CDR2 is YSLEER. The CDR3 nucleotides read TGCGCCAGCAGCCAGGGACAGAGTATCTCTGGGGCCAACGTCCTGACTTTC. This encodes CASSQGQSISGANVLTF.

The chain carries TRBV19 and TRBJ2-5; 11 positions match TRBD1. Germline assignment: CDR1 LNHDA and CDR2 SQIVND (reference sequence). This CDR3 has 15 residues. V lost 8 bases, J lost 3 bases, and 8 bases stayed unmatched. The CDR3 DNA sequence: TGTGCCAGTCGAAAACGGACAGGGGGCGAAGAGACCCAGTACTTC. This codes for CASRKRTGGEETQYF.

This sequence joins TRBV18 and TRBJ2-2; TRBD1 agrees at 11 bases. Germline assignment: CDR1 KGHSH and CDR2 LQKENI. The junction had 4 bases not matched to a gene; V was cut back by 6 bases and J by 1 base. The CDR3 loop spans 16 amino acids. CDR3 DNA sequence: TGTGCCAGCTCCGGACAGGGGGCGAAGAACACCGGGGAGCTGTTTTTT. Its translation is CASSGQGAKNTGELFF.

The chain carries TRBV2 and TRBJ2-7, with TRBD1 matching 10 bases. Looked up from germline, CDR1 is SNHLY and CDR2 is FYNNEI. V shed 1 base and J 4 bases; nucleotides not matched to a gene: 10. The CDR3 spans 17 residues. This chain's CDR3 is CASSEVSWDRGVYEQYF. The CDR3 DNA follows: TGTGCCAGCAGTGAAGTATCCTGGGACAGGGGAGTGTACGAGCAGTACTTC. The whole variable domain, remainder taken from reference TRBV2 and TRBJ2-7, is EPEVTQTPSHQVTQMGQEVILRCVPISNHLYFYWYRQILGQKVEFLVSFYNNEISEKSEIFDDQFSVERPDGSNFTLKIRSTKLEDSAMYFCASSEVSWDRGVYEQYFGPGTRLTVT.

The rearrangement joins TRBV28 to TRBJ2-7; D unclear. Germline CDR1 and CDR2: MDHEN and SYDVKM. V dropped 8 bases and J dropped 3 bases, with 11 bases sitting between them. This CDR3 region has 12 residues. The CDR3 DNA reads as TGTGCCAGCCAAACTCTTAACTACGAGCAGTACTTC. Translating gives CASQTLNYEQYF.